The 15 T cell receptor beta chains below all came from one sample that was sequenced in a study of cytomegalovirus exposure and HLA in healthy donors. A multiplex PCR was run with 60 Vbeta primers and 13 Jbeta primers. The method was immunoSEQ multiplex PCR; TCRdb's version includes in-frame clones alone and lacks a portion of them. The sample carries around 230,000 clones, roughly 78% recorded once. Sequenced: PBMCs. The receptor set was obtained from a boy between 10 and 17 years old in good health and CMV-seronegative.

This rearrangement joins TRBV7-2 to TRBJ2-7; D remains ambiguous. The CDR3 consists of 13 residues. V was pared by 0 bases and J by 3 bases, with 6 bases between. The germline V gene encodes CDR1 SGHTA and CDR2 FQGNSA. CDR3 nucleotides: TGTGCCAGCAGCTTAGCGGAGTTCTACGAGCAGTACTTC. Residues: CASSLAEFYEQYF.

As regards this clone: A junction end diverges from the germline sequence, so it may reflect a read error. This chain uses TRBV7-9 with TRBJ2-7; 9 bases are shared with TRBD2. CDR1 and CDR2 (germline): SEHNR, FQNEAQ (reference sequence). The CDR3 runs 16 residues. This CDR3 is CSSSLDRVAGAYEQYF. CDR3 nucleotides: TGTTCCAGCAGCTTAGATAGGGTAGCGGGAGCCTACGAGCAGTACTTC.

The V call is TRBV30, the J call TRBJ2-5; weak D call: TRBD1 (5 bases). The J call is uncertain, as TRBJ2-7 better fits the DNA end. The CDR3 is made up of 12 amino acids. In germline, CDR1 is GTSNPN, CDR2 SVGIG (reference sequence). The CDR3, as DNA: TGTGCCTGGAGTACACAGGTTTACGAGCAGTACTTC. Amino acids: CAWSTQVYEQYF.

In its sample, this clone was seen a few times. The chain has TRBV28 and TRBJ2-4; 8 positions match TRBD2. Germline V gives CDR1 MDHEN, CDR2 SYDVKM. This CDR3 is built from 15 residues. Trimming at V came to 8 bases and at J to 3 bases, leaving 9 bases not matched to a gene. Written as DNA, the CDR3 is TGTGCCAGCGGTAGCGGGAATAAGGTCAAAAACATTCAGTACTTC. It is translated as CASGSGNKVKNIQYF.

This sequence joins TRBV23-1 and TRBJ1-2, with D maybe TRBD1 (5 bases). TRBV23-1 is an open reading frame, and its role is uncertain. V lost 4 bases, J lost 7 bases, and 13 bases lay in between. The CDR3 contains 13 residues. CDR3 sequence (DNA): TGCGCCAGCAGTCTAGCACAGGACCCTGGCTACACCTTC. As protein: CASSLAQDPGYTF.

This clone was seen once. J is TRBJ1-1 and V is TRBV11-3; tentatively, D is TRBD1 (5 bases). From germline, CDR1 is SGHNT and CDR2 YENEEA. This CDR3 comprises 14 residues. V gave up 2 bases and J gave up 7 bases, with 14 bases separating them. CDR3 DNA sequence: TGTGCCAGCAGCTTAATGACAGAATATAGTGAAGCTTTCTTT. Amino acids: CASSLMTEYSEAFF. Full variable domain (rest looked up from reference TRBV11-3 and TRBJ1-1): EAGVVQSPRYKIIEKKQPVAFWCNPISGHNTLYWYLQNLGQGPELLIRYENEEAVDDSQLPKDRFSAERLKGVDSTLKIQPAELGDSAVYLCASSLMTEYSEAFFGQGTRLTVV.

The sample holds one count of this clone. Other DNA sequences in this specimen translate into the identical CDR3. The chain employs TRBV30 and TRBJ2-5, with D possibly TRBD2 on 5 matching bases. V gave up 1 base and J gave up 5 bases, with 5 bases separating them. Germline-derived CDR1 and CDR2 are GTSNPN and SVGIG (reference sequence). The CDR3 is 11 residues long. This CDR3 is CAWSGGETQYF. The CDR3 bases are TGTGCCTGGAGTGGCGGGGAGACCCAGTACTTC.

The V call is TRBV6-1, the J call TRBJ2-1; D is uncertain. This CDR3 has 14 amino acids. CDR1 is MNHNS, CDR2 SASEGT, per germline. V lost 7 bases, J lost 6 bases, and 16 bases lay in between. The CDR3: CASTTTNRGNEQFF. The CDR3 DNA reads as TGTGCCAGCACCACAACGAACCGCGGCAATGAGCAGTTCTTC.

V gene TRBV2 combines with J gene TRBJ1-2, with 8 bases lining up with TRBD1. Germline CDR1 SNHLY, CDR2 FYNNEI. V lost 2 bases, J lost 7 bases, and 6 bases stayed unmatched. The CDR3 is 14 residues long. CDR3 amino acids: CASSEIGDRGGYTF. As DNA, the CDR3 is TGTGCCAGCAGTGAAATAGGAGACAGGGGTGGCTACACCTTC.

A single count supports this clone. The chain combines TRBV5-1 with TRBJ2-1; 13 bases agree with TRBD2. Per the germline V gene, CDR1 is SGHRS and CDR2 is YFSETQ. J lost 10 bases, V lost 1 base, and 2 bases had no gene match. This CDR3 is built from 14 residues. The CDR3, as DNA: TGCGCCAGCAGCTTGACTAGCGGGAGGGGGGAGCAGTTCTTC. This gives the protein CASSLTSGRGEQFF.

The genes are TRBV30 and TRBJ1-3; 9 bases fit TRBD1. Trimming at V came to 4 bases and at J to 3 bases, leaving 10 bases not matched to a gene. CDR1 and CDR2 (germline): GTSNPN, SVGIG (reference sequence). This CDR3 region has 16 residues. As DNA, the CDR3 is TGTGCCTGGACCGGCCGGACAGGGGTTTTTGGAAACACCATATATTTT. It specifies CAWTGRTGVFGNTIYF.

The V and J genes are TRBV19 and TRBJ2-7; maybe TRBD2 (6 bases). The V end lost 5 bases, the J end lost 3 bases, and 14 bases lay between the germline ends. The CDR3 is 14 residues long. Germline V gene data show CDR1 as LNHDA and CDR2 as SQIVND (reference sequence). The CDR3 loop is CASSFFMEGYEQYF. CDR3 bases: TGTGCCAGTAGTTTCTTTATGGAGGGCTACGAGCAGTACTTC.

The chain couples TRBV4-1 to TRBJ2-3, with a tentative D call TRBD1 (6 bases). CDR1 and CDR2 (germline): MGHRA, YSYEKL. The CDR3 runs to 16 residues. V was trimmed by 3 bases and J by 2 bases, leaving 15 bases between them. The CDR3 region is CASSQPRGGSTDTQYF. In nucleotides, the CDR3 is TGCGCCAGCAGCCAGCCCCGTGGGGGCTCCACAGATACGCAGTATTTT.

The rearrangement uses TRBV29-1 and TRBJ1-6; 7 bases map to TRBD1. CDR1 and CDR2 from the germline V gene are SQVTM and ANQGSEA. CDR3 size: 13 residues. The trim removed 7 bases at V and 5 bases at J, leaving 5 bases unmatched. The CDR3 protein is CSASGQDNSPLHF. As DNA, the CDR3 is TGCAGCGCCTCAGGACAGGATAATTCACCCCTCCACTTT.

This chain uses TRBV5-1 with TRBJ1-1, with 7 bases identical to TRBD1. V gave up 3 bases and J gave up 4 bases; unmatched junction bases: 9. The CDR3 contains 15 residues. Germline CDR1 reads SGHRS; CDR2 reads YFSETQ. The CDR3 loop reads CASSSRQGGPTEAFF. CDR3 nucleotides: TGCGCCAGCAGCTCACGACAGGGTGGGCCCACTGAAGCTTTCTTT.